The following is a TCR beta chain sequence with its context. What it recognizes is unknown. These data belong to a study of graft-versus-host responses after intestinal transplantation. Overall study: Recipients received multivisceral, liver-intestinal, or isolated intestinal transplants.

Study-level points and caveats: Marrow from the recipient contained GvH clones, some of which had appeared first in ileum or blood.

Germline CDR1 is MNHEY and CDR2 is SVGAGI. The CDR3 length is 15 residues. The germline V and J ends were trimmed by 8 bases and 1 base, with 16 bases remaining between them. Using immunoSEQ multiplex PCR, the repertoire was profiled, and TCRdb retains in-frame clones only, with some absent. The sample carries 90,000 to 130,000 clones, around 95% recorded once. The sequence was collected from a human donor who received an intestinal transplant. The sequences come from unstimulated CD8+ T cells sorted from spleen or lymph node cells, collected before intestinal transplant. This chain connects TRBV6-5 to TRBJ2-3, with D possibly being TRBD1 (5 bases). CDR3 loop: CASSPFGAGTDTQYF. The CDR3 DNA reads TGTGCCAGCTCTCCATTTGGGGCTGGCACAGATACGCAGTATTTT.